This T cell receptor beta chain appears in the sequencing data of a study of T cell responses to AZD1222 COVID-19 vaccine. Whole-study context: Second doses that came at about 4 or about 12 weeks were put together. Study-wide points: Clonal diversity was possibly underestimated, and the donors were mostly white British, with more females. Repertoire samples came only from after the peak T cell response.

V lost 2 bases, J lost 3 bases, and 12 bases lay in between. The germline V gene encodes CDR1 SGHRS and CDR2 YFSETQ. CDR3 length: 14 amino acids. To note about this clone: As yet, its antigen is unknown.

Repertoires were generated with immunoSEQ multiplex PCR, while TCRdb's copy carries only in-frame clones and drops some. Here the sample spans 85,000 to 100,000 clones, 86% being singletons. The clonotype was recovered from an adult in good health. The source material was peripheral blood, sampled on day 0 of AZD1222 vaccination. This chain joins TRBV5-1 and TRBJ2-7; D might be TRBD1 or TRBD2, each matching 6 bases. The CDR3 DNA is TGCGCCAGCAGCTTTTCCGGGGGCCACTACGAGCAGTACTTC. This codes for CASSFSGGHYEQYF.